Listed below are T cell receptor beta chains from one sample, sequenced in a study of blood T cell repertoires in COVID-19. The protocol was immunoSEQ multiplex PCR, while the TCRdb copy is restricted to in-frame clones and leaves out a portion. The sample lists some 76,000 clones, 90% occurring once. The sequencing sample was made of peripheral blood. The receptors were gathered from a young woman with acute or convalescent COVID-19. CDR3s include the opening cysteine and the closing phenylalanine or tryptophan. Each record gives: V gene, clone size, CDR3 length, J gene, D gene, CDR3 DNA, CDR3 protein. D genes are given only for firm matches. Size values are once, few and many counts, or a class for expanded clones, and some rows have none.

>TRBV12-2|-|18|TRBJ2-1|-
TGTGCAAGTCGCACCCGTTATTTTCGCGGGGGGGGTTACAATGAGCAGTTCTTC
CASRTRYFRGGGYNEQFF
>TRBV6-1|-|16|TRBJ1-2|TRBD1
TGTGCCAGCAGTGAAATTCTGGGACAGGTGCGCGGTGGCTACACCTTC
CASSEILGQVRGGYTF
>TRBV10-2|-|16|TRBJ2-3|TRBD1
TGCGCCAGCAGGGATTATGACAGGGGGGGCACAGATACGCAGTATTTT
CASRDYDRGGTDTQYF
>TRBV25-1|-|14|TRBJ1-1|-
TGTGCCAGCAGTGAATATCAGGTCTGGACTGAAGCTTTCTTT
CASSEYQVWTEAFF
>TRBV5-1|once|15|TRBJ1-2|-
TGCGCCAGCAGCTTGGTCGCCGGACAGACCTATGGCTACACCTTC
CASSLVAGQTYGYTF
>TRBV19|-|15|TRBJ1-1|TRBD1
TGTGCCAGTAGTATTGGGGACAGGGGGTCCCCTGAAGCTTTCTTT
CASSIGDRGSPEAFF
>TRBV7-2|-|14|TRBJ2-3|TRBD2
TGTGCCAGCAGCCTAGCGGGAGACACAGATACGCAGTATTTT
CASSLAGDTDTQYF
>TRBV18|-|12|TRBJ2-2|-
TGTGCCAGCTCGACTAGTAACGGGGAGCTGTTTTTT
CASSTSNGELFF
>TRBV19|-|15|TRBJ1-4|TRBD1
TGTGCCAGTAGTACTGGGACAGGGGTAAATGAAAAACTGTTTTTT
CASSTGTGVNEKLFF
>TRBV18|-|17|TRBJ2-3|TRBD2
TGTGCCAGCTCACCACCTAGCGGGGGAACTAGCACAGATACGCAGTATTTT
CASSPPSGGTSTDTQYF
>TRBV2|-|14|TRBJ2-5|-
TGTGCCAGCAGTGCCGCTAGCGAGCTAGAGACCCAGTACTTC
CASSAASELETQYF
>TRBV19|-|13|TRBJ1-2|-
TGTGCCAGTAGAGAGTCCAAGAACTATGGCTACACCTTC
CASRESKNYGYTF
>TRBV4-3|-|14|TRBJ2-3|-
TGCGCCAGCAGCCAAGATACTGGCACAGATACGCAGTATTTT
CASSQDTGTDTQYF
>TRBV10-1|-|16|TRBJ2-1|TRBD2
TGCGCCAGCAGCGGGACTAGCGGGGGGGCAGAAAATGAGCAGTTCTTC
CASSGTSGGAENEQFF
>TRBV27|-|14|TRBJ2-7|TRBD1
TGTGCCAGCAGTTTGGACAGGGGAAGGTACGAGCAGTACTTC
CASSLDRGRYEQYF
>TRBV4-3|-|16|TRBJ2-3|TRBD2
TGCGCCAGCAGCCAAGAGGGCGGGAGCGGCACAGATACGCAGTATTTT
CASSQEGGSGTDTQYF
>TRBV5-1|-|18|TRBJ2-3|TRBD2
TGCGCCAGCAGCTTGTGGGCTAGCGGGGGTGCAGGCACAGATACGCAGTATTTT
CASSLWASGGAGTDTQYF
>TRBV2|-|16|TRBJ2-5|TRBD2
TGTGCCAGCAGTGCGACGGCGGGGGGGAATCAAGAGACCCAGTACTTC
CASSATAGGNQETQYF
>TRBV13|-|13|TRBJ2-1|-
TGTGCCAGCAGTTCGGGATATAACAATGAGCAGTTCTTC
CASSSGYNNEQFF
>TRBV11-2|-|14|TRBJ2-7|-
TGTGCCAGCAGCTTAGGAGACATATTCTACGAGCAGTACTTC
CASSLGDIFYEQYF
>TRBV27|-|15|TRBJ2-2|-
TGTGCCAGCAGTTTAAGGGGTGCGAACACCGGGGAGCTGTTTTTT
CASSLRGANTGELFF
>TRBV6-1|-|16|TRBJ1-5|TRBD1
TGTGCCAGCAGTGACCCCGGGACAGGGGGGTTTCAGCCCCAGCATTTT
CASSDPGTGGFQPQHF
>TRBV29-1|-|14|TRBJ2-3|TRBD1
TGCAGCGTCACCGGGACAGGGGGTGGGGATACGCAGTATTTT
CSVTGTGGGDTQYF
>TRBV19|-|13|TRBJ1-1|-
TGTGCCAGTAGTATCGATTACGGCACTGAAGCTTTCTTT
CASSIDYGTEAFF
>TRBV5-1|-|15|TRBJ1-2|-
TGCGCCAGCAGCTTCCTCGAGGGCCCTAACTATGGCTACACCTTC
CASSFLEGPNYGYTF
>TRBV27|-|14|TRBJ2-3|TRBD1
TGTGCCAGCAGGGTCGGACAGGGTGCAGATACGCAGTATTTT
CASRVGQGADTQYF
>TRBV18|-|19|TRBJ2-1|TRBD2
TGTGCCAGCTCACCAACCGGGCTAGCGGGGGGGCCTGGGTACAATGAGCAGTTCTTC
CASSPTGLAGGPGYNEQFF
>TRBV19|-|14|TRBJ1-1|TRBD1
TGTGCCAGTAGTTACCGGGACAGGGGGACTGAAGCTTTCTTT
CASSYRDRGTEAFF
>TRBV12-3/TRBV12-4|-|13|TRBJ2-7|-
TGTGCCAGCAGCCGACGAGGAAGGTCAGAGCAGTACTTC
CASSRRGRSEQYF
>TRBV2|-|14|TRBJ2-3|-
TGTGCCAGCAGGAGGGACATCGGCACAGATACGCAGTATTTT
CASRRDIGTDTQYF
>TRBV19|-|11|TRBJ2-7|-
TGTGCCACCTCCTCCTCCTACGAGCAGTACTTC
CATSSSYEQYF
>TRBV12-3/TRBV12-4|-|13|TRBJ2-2|-
TGTGCCACCTCAATCCAGCGGACCGGGGAGCTGTTTTTT
CATSIQRTGELFF
>TRBV19|-|15|TRBJ1-5|TRBD1
TGTGCCAGTAGCCCGGACAGGGCTAGCAATCAGCCCCAGCATTTT
CASSPDRASNQPQHF
>TRBV12-3/TRBV12-4|-|13|TRBJ2-3|-
TGTGCCAGCAGTTTTAACAGTATAGATACGCAGTATTTT
CASSFNSIDTQYF
>TRBV7-8|-|16|TRBJ1-3|-
TGTGCCAGCAGCTGGGGCCGAACCTCTGCTGGAAACACCATATATTTT
CASSWGRTSAGNTIYF
>TRBV10-3|-|13|TRBJ1-2|TRBD1
TGTGCCATCAGTGAAGGGACAGTCTATGGCTACACCTTC
CAISEGTVYGYTF
>TRBV4-1|few|15|TRBJ1-2|TRBD1
TGCGCCAGCAGCCAAGATCGGACAGGTGACTTTGGCTACACCTTC
CASSQDRTGDFGYTF
>TRBV19|-|15|TRBJ1-1|TRBD1
TGTGCCAGTAGTATAGGAGTCGGGACAGCCACTGAAGCTTTCTTT
CASSIGVGTATEAFF
>TRBV4-1|-|16|TRBJ1-1|TRBD1
TGCGCCAGCAGCCTCGGGACAGGGGAGATGAACACTGAAGCTTTCTTT
CASSLGTGEMNTEAFF
>TRBV29-1|-|15|TRBJ2-5|TRBD2
TGCAGCGTTGTGACTAGCGGGGGGCCGAGGGAGACCCAGTACTTC
CSVVTSGGPRETQYF
>TRBV7-9|-|16|TRBJ1-2|TRBD1
TGTGCCAGCAGCCCTATCGTGGGGCAGGGGGCTTATGGCTACACCTTC
CASSPIVGQGAYGYTF
>TRBV9|-|12|TRBJ1-5|-
TGTGCCAGCAGCGCCGAGGGTGGGCCCCAGCATTTT
CASSAEGGPQHF
>TRBV4-3|-|15|TRBJ2-1|TRBD1
TGCGCCAGCAGCTCATCCGGGACAGGGGAGGCTGAGCAGTTCTTC
CASSSSGTGEAEQFF
>TRBV19|-|15|TRBJ1-1|TRBD1
TGTGCCGCCAGCCCGGGACAGGGGGCGCGGACTGAAGCTTTCTTT
CAASPGQGARTEAFF
>TRBV30|-|15|TRBJ1-1|-
TGTGCCTGGAGTGTGGGTGTAGGGGCCGGAACTGAAGCTTTCTTT
CAWSVGVGAGTEAFF
>TRBV9|-|16|TRBJ1-3|TRBD1
TGTGCCAGCAGCGTAGGTTGGCAGGGGGCTGGAAACACCATATATTTT
CASSVGWQGAGNTIYF
>TRBV7-9|-|14|TRBJ2-1|TRBD2
TGTGCCAGCAGCGGACTAGCGGGACCCAATGAGCAGTTCTTC
CASSGLAGPNEQFF
>TRBV6-2/TRBV6-3|-|18|TRBJ1-5|TRBD1
TGTGCCAGCAGTTCGTACGTCCGGACAGGTAATAGCAATCAGCCCCAGCATTTT
CASSSYVRTGNSNQPQHF
>TRBV18|-|14|TRBJ1-2|-
TGTGCCAGCTCACAAGGAGCTTCTAACTATGGCTACACCTTC
CASSQGASNYGYTF
>TRBV6-6|-|14|TRBJ1-1|TRBD1
TGTGCCAGCAGACAGGGGGGCTTGAACACTGAAGCTTTCTTT
CASRQGGLNTEAFF
>TRBV6-2/TRBV6-3|-|16|TRBJ1-5|TRBD1
TGTGCCAGCAGTTCCCGGAGGACAGGGGAGGAACAGCCCCAGCATTTT
CASSSRRTGEEQPQHF
>TRBV19|-|13|TRBJ2-7|-
TGTGCCAGTAGCCCACAGGGATACTACGAGCAGTACTTC
CASSPQGYYEQYF
>TRBV12-3/TRBV12-4|-|13|TRBJ1-5|-
TGTGCCAGCAGGGGGGGTGGCAATCAGCCCCAGCATTTT
CASRGGGNQPQHF
>TRBV11-2|-|15|TRBJ1-2|TRBD1
TGTGCCAGCACCACCCTCAACCGACAGGGCGGGGGCTACACCTTC
CASTTLNRQGGGYTF
>TRBV1|-|18|TRBJ2-3|-
TGCACCAGCAGCCCGACCGTGAAGTCGGGAGAGGCTGGCGATACGCAGTATTTT
CTSSPTVKSGEAGDTQYF